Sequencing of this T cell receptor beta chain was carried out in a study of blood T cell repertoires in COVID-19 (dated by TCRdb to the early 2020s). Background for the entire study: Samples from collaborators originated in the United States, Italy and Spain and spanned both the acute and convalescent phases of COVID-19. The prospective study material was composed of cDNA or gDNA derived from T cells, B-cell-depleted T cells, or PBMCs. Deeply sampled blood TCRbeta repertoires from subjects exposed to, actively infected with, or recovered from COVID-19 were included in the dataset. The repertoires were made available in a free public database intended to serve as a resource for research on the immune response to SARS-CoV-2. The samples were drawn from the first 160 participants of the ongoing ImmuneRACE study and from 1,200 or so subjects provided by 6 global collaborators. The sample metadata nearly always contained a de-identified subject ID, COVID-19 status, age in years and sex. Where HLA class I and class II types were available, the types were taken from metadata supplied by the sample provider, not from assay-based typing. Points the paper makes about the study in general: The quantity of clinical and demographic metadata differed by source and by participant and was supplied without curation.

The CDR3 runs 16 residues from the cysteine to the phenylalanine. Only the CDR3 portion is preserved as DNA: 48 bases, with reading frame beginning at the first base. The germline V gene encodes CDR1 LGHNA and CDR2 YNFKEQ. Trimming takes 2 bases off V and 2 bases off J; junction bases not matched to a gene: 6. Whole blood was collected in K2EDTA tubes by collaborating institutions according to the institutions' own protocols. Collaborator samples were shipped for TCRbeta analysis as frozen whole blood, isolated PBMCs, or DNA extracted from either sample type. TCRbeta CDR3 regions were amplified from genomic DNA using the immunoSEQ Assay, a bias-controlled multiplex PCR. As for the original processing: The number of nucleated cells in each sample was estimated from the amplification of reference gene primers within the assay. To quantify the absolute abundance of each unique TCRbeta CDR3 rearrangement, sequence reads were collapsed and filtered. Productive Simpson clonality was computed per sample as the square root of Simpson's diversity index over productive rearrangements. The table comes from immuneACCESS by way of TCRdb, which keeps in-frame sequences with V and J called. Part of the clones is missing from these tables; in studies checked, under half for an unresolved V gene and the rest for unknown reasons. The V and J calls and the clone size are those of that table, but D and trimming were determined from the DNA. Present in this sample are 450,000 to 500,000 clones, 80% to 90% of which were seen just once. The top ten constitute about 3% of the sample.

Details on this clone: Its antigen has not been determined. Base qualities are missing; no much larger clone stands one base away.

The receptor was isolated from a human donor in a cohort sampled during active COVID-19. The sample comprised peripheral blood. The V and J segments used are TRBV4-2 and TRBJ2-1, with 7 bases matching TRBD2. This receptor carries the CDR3 CASSQIGREPYNEQFF. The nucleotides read TGTGCCAGCAGCCAAATCGGGCGGGAGCCCTACAATGAGCAGTTCTTC.